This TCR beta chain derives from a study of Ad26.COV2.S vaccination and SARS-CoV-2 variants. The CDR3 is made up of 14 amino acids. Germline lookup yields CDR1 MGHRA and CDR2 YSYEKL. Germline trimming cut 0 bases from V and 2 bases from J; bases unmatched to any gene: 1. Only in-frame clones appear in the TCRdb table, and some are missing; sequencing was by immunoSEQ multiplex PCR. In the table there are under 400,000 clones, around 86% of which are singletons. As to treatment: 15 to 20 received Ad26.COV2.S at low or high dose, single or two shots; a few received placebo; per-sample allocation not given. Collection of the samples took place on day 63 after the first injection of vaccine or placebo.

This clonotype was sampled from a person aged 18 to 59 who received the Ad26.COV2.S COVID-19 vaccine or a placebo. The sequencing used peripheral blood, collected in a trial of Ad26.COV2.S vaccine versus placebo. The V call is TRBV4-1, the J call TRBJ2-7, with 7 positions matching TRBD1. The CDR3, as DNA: TGCGCCAGCAGCCAAGATACAGGGGCCTACGAGCAGTACTTC. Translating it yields CASSQDTGAYEQYF.